This TCR beta chain was sequenced during a study of CD8+ T cells in alopecia areata. Study-wide points: In patients, TCRs were shared less clearly than in mice, and HLA may possibly be involved. Lesional scalp, notably in alopecia totalis/universalis, had clonality above that of normal scalp.

V shed 1 base, J shed 4 bases, and the junction held 6 bases outside the gene matches. The CDR3 has 16 residues. Germline V lookup: CDR1 SQVTM, CDR2 ANQGSEA. On this clone: Its cognate antigen is unknown.

Punch biopsies of lesional scalp, plus peripheral blood, were taken from alopecia areata patients. A FACSAria was used to sort CD4+ and CD8+ T cells. These cells came from PBMCs. Once RNA had been extracted, it was reverse transcribed into cDNA to act as the sequencing template. The assay was immunoSEQ multiplex PCR, and TCRdb's table has in-frame clones only and misses some. Of around 120,000 clones detected, roughly 50% appear once; the ten largest clones hold approximately 10%. Sequencing input: NKG2D-low CD8+ T cells sorted from blood. This TCR came from a human donor with alopecia areata. V and J are TRBV29-1 and TRBJ2-6; 8 nucleotides agree with TRBD1. CDR3 DNA sequence: TGCAGCGTTGAAGCAGGACAGGGTTCGGGGGCCAACGTCCTGACTTTC. Translation gives CSVEAGQGSGANVLTF.